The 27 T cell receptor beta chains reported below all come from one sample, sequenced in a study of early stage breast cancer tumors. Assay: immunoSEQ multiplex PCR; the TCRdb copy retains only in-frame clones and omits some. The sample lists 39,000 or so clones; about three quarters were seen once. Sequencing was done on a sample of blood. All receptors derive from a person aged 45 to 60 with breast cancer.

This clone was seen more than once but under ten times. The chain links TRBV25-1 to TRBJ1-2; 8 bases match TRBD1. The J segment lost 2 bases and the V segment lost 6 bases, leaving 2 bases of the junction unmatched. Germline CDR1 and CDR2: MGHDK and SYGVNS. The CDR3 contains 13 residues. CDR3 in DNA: TGTGCCAGCAGGGGGGACAGGAACTATGGCTACACCTTC. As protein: CASRGDRNYGYTF.

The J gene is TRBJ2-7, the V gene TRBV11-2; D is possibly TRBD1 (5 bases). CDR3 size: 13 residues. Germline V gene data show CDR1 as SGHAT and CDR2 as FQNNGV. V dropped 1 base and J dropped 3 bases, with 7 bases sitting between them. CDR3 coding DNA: TGTGCCAGCAGCTTAGGACAGTTCTACGAGCAGTACTTC. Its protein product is CASSLGQFYEQYF. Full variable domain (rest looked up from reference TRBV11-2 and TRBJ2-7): EAGVAQSPRYKIIEKRQSVAFWCNPISGHATLYWYQQILGQGPKLLIQFQNNGVVDDSQLPKDRFSAERLKGVDSTLKIQPAKLEDSAVYLCASSLGQFYEQYFGPGTRLTVT.

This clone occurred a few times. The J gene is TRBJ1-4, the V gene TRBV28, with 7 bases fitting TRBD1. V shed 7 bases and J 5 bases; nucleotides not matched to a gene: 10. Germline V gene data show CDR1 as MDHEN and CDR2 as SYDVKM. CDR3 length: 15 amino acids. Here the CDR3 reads CASTDPGTENEKLFF. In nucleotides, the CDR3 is TGTGCCAGCACTGATCCCGGGACAGAGAATGAAAAACTGTTTTTT.

The CDR3 sequence is CASSGGGLNTEAFF. As DNA, the CDR3 is TGTGCCAGCAGCGGAGGGGGCTTGAACACTGAAGCTTTCTTT. V usage is TRBV7-9 and J usage is TRBJ1-1; the match to TRBD1 covers 7 bases. CDR1 and CDR2 from the germline V gene are SEHNR and FQNEAQ (reference sequence). The V gene end was trimmed by 5 bases and the J gene end by 0 bases; junction bases not matched to a gene: 3. The CDR3 sequence is 14 residues long.

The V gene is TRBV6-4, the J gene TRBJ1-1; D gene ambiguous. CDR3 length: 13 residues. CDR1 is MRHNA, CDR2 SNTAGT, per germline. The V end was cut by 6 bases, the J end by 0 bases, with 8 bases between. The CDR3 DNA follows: TGTGCCAGCAGCCTACAGTTGAACACTGAAGCTTTCTTT. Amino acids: CASSLQLNTEAFF.

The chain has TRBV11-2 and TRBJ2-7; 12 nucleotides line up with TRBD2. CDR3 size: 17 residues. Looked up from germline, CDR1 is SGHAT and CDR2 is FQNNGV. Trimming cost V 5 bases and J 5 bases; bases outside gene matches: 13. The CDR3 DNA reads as TGTGCCAGCAGCCGGGGGGCTAGCGGGAGGGCCCTCGACGAGCAGTACTTC. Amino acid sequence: CASSRGASGRALDEQYF.

The CDR3 spells CASHRQAHYEQYF. CDR3 coding DNA: TGTGCCTCCCACCGACAGGCTCACTACGAGCAGTACTTC. The rearrangement uses TRBV27 and TRBJ2-7; D is perhaps TRBD1 (6 bases). This CDR3 region has 13 residues. V shed 11 bases and J shed 3 bases, with 17 bases lying between them. The germline V gene has CDR1 MNHEY and CDR2 SMNVEV (reference sequence).

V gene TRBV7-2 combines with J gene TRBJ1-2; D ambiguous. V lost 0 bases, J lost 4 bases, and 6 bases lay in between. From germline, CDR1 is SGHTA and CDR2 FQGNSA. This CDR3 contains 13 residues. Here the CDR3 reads CASSLAQIYGYTF. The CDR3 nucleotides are TGTGCCAGCAGCTTAGCACAGATCTATGGCTACACCTTC.

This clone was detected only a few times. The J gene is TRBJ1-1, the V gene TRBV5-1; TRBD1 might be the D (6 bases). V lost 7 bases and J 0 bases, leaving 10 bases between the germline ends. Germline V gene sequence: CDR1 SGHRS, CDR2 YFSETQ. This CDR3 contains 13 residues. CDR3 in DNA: TGCGCCAGCTGGGGGCGCATGAACACTGAAGCTTTCTTT. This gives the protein CASWGRMNTEAFF. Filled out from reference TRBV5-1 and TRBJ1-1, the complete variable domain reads KAGVTQTPRYLIKTRGQQVTLSCSPISGHRSVSWYQQTPGQGLQFLFEYFSETQRNKGNFPGRFSGRQFSNSRSEMNVSTLELGDSALYLCASWGRMNTEAFFGQGTRLTVV.

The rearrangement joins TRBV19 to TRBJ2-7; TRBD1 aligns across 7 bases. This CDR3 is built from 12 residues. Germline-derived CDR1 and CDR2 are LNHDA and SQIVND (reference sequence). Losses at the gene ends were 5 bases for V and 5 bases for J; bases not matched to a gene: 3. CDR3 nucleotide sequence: TGTGCCAGTAGTGCTACAGGGGACGAGCAGTACGTC. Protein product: CASSATGDEQYV.

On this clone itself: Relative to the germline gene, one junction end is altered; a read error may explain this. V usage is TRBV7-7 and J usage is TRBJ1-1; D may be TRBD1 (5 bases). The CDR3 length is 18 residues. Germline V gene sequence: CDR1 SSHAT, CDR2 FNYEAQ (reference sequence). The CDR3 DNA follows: TGTGCTAGCAGCTTTTCGGCGGGGGGGTGGGTTCAGAACACTGAAGCTTTCTTT. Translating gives CASSFSAGGWVQNTEAFF.

The CDR3 reads CASSAFGTGAGNEQFF. In nucleotides, the CDR3 is TGTGCCAGCAGCGCCTTTGGGACAGGGGCGGGCAATGAGCAGTTCTTC. The chain combines TRBV9 with TRBJ2-1, with 10 nucleotides matching TRBD1. This CDR3 comprises 16 residues. V lost 3 bases and J lost 6; bases outside the gene matches: 9. CDR1 and CDR2 (germline): SGDLS, YYNGEE. Combining the CDR3 with reference TRBV9 and TRBJ2-1 gives the whole variable domain DSGVTQTPKHLITATGQRVTLRCSPRSGDLSVYWYQQSLDQGLQFLIQYYNGEERAKGNILERFSAQQFPDLHSELNLSSLELGDSALYFCASSAFGTGAGNEQFFGPGTRLTVL.

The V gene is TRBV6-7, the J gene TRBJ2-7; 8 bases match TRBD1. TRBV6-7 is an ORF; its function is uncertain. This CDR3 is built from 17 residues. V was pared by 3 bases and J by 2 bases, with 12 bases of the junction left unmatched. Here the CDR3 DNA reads TGTGCCAGCAGTTATAGTGCCGGGGCAGGGGGCACCTACGAGCAGTACTTC. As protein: CASSYSAGAGGTYEQYF.

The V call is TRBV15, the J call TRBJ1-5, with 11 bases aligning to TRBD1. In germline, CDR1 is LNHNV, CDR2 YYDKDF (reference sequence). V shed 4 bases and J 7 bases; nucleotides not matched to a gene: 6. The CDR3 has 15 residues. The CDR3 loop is CATSTGTGGRQPQHF. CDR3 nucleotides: TGTGCCACCAGCACCGGGACAGGGGGTAGACAGCCCCAGCATTTT.

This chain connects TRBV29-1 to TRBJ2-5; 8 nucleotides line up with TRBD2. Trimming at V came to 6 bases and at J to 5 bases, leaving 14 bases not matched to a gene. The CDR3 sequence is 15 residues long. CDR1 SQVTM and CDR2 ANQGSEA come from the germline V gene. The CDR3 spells CSVERPPGGSETQYF. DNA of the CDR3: TGCAGCGTCGAAAGACCCCCGGGAGGGAGTGAGACCCAGTACTTC.

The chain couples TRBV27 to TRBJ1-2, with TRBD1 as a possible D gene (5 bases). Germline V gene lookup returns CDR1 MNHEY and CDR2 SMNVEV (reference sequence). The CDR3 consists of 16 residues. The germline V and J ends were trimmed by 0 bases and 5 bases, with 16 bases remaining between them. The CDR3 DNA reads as TGTGCCAGCAGTTTATCCCCGGCAGGGCCCGAATATGGCTACACCTTC. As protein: CASSLSPAGPEYGYTF.

DNA for the CDR3: TGTGCCTGGAGTACCCCTGGGGGGTACTATGGCTACACCTTC. Its protein product is CAWSTPGGYYGYTF. V is TRBV30 and J is TRBJ1-2; TRBD1 might be the D (5 bases). CDR1 is GTSNPN and CDR2 is SVGIG in the germline V gene (reference sequence). Trimming stripped 2 bases from V and 3 bases from J, with 13 bases between. The CDR3 has 14 residues.

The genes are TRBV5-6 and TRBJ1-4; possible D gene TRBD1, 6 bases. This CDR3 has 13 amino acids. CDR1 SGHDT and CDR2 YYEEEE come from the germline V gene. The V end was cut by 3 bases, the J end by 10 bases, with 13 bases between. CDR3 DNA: TGTGCCAGCAGCTGGGGGATAGGGGGAAAACTGTTTTTT. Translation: CASSWGIGGKLFF.

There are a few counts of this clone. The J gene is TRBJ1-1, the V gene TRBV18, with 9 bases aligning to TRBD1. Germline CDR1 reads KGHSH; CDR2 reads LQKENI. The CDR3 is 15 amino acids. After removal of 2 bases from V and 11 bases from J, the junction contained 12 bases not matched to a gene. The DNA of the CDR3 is TGTGCCAGCTCACCAGAAGGACAGGGGAGACACAAGGCTTTCTTT. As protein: CASSPEGQGRHKAFF.

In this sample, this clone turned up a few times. Here the CDR3 DNA reads TGCAGTGCTGCAGTGGAGGGGACCCAGTACTTC. Residues: CSAAVEGTQYF. V gene TRBV20-1 combines with J gene TRBJ2-5, with a tentative D call TRBD2 (6 bases). Germline CDR1 is DFQATT and CDR2 is SNEGSKA (reference sequence). The CDR3 is 11 amino acids. With 5 bases removed from V and 7 bases from J, the gap between germline ends came to 11 bases.

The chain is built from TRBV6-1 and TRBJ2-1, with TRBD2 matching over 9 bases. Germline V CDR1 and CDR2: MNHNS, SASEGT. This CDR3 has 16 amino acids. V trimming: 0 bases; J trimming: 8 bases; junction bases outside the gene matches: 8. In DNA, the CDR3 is TGTGCCAGCAGTGAAGCGCCCTTAGCGGGGGAGGATGAGCAGTTCTTC. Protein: CASSEAPLAGEDEQFF.

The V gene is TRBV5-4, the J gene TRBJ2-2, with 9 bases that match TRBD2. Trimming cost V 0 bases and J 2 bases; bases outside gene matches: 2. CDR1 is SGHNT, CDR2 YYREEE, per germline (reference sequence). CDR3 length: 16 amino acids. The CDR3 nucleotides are TGTGCCAGCAGCTTGGGCGGGAGGGTAAACACCGGGGAGCTGTTTTTT. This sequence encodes CASSLGGRVNTGELFF.

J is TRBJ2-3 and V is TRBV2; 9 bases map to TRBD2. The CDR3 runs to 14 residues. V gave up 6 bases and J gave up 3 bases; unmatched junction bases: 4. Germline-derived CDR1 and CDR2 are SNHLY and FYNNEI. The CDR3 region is CASSMGLATDTQYF. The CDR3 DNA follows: TGTGCCAGCAGCATGGGACTAGCAACAGATACGCAGTATTTT.

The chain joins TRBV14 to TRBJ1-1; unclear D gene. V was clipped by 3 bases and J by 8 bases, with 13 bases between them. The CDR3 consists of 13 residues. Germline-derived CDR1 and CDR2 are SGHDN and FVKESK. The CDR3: CASSHGGILEAFF. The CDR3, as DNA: TGTGCCAGCAGCCACGGAGGGATTTTAGAAGCTTTCTTT.

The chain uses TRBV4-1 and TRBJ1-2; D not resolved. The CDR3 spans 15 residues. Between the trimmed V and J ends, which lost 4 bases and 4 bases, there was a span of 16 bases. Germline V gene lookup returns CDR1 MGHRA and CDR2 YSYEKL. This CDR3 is CASSPGRQAVYGYTF. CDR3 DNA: TGCGCCAGCAGCCCCGGGAGGCAGGCCGTCTATGGCTACACCTTC.

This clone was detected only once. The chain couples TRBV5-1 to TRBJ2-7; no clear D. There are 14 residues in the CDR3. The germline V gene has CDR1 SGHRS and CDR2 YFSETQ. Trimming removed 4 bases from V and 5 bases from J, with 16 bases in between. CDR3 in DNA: TGCGCCAGCAGCCTGGAGAGTCCCACCGACGAGCAGTACTTC. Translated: CASSLESPTDEQYF.

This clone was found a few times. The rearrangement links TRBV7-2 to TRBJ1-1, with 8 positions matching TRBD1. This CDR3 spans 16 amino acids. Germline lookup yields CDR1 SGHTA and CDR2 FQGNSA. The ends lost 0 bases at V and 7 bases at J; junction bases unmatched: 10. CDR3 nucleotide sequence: TGTGCCAGCAGCTTAGCGGGCCTGACAGGGGAGGGTGAAGCTTTCTTT. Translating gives CASSLAGLTGEGEAFF.